This T cell receptor beta chain was sequenced during a study of lymphopenia after photon versus proton radiotherapy (dated by TCRdb to 2018 to 2020). Study-level background: The study compared the immunological effects of photon versus proton radiation therapy in patients with gastrointestinal tumors who developed high-grade lymphopenia. The 20 or so patients in the cohort had gastrointestinal tumors, were treated with either photon or proton therapy, and subsequently developed lymphopenia. The goal of the study was to characterize the differences between the two radiation modalities in how they affect the immune system.

As to this clone: No antigen is known for it. Base qualities are not at hand, and no much larger clone is one base apart.

Trimming removed 0 bases from V and 7 bases from J, leaving 10 bases between the germline ends. The germline V gene sets CDR1 to MGHRA and CDR2 to YSYEKL. The CDR3 numbers 15 residues from cysteine through phenylalanine. Only CDR3 DNA remains: 45 bases, in frame from the first base. Library preparation employed the immunoSEQ multiplex PCR assay. T cell repertoires were profiled with deep sequencing of rearranged TCR beta loci together with multiparametric flow cytometry. The clones in this table, taken by TCRdb from immuneACCESS, are in-frame only. Not every clone is retained; where verified, under half of the shortfall comes from an unresolved V gene, and the cause of the rest is unknown. The sample table shows approximately 70,000 clones, and 87% are seen once. The ten largest make up roughly 13% of the sample. Findings and caveats that apply to the study as a whole: During treatment, patients who received photon therapy lost naive T cells and TCR diversity and gained effector/memory populations, whereas patients who received proton therapy remained relatively stable. Among patients across the cohort who died, overall survival time showed an inverse correlation with a larger post-nadir drop in TCR diversity. The survival association was examined only in patients who died, and the authors described better survival with proton therapy as a possibility, not as a demonstrated result. After the lymphocyte count nadir, photon-treated repertoires showed oligoclonal expansion, especially of CD8+ Temra cells, which drove the drop in diversity.

This specimen was peripheral blood, taken from a patient treated with proton-based radiotherapy. The V and J genes are TRBV4-1 and TRBJ1-6; the D gene identity is not certain. This TCR came from a man at least 80 years old with esophageal cancer. The DNA reads TGCGCCAGCAGCCAAGATCGTTATGCGAATTCACCCCTCCACTTT. Its product reads: CASSQDRYANSPLHF.